Below are 21 T cell receptor beta chains sequenced from a single sample in a study of blood T cell repertoires in COVID-19. Measured with immunoSEQ multiplex PCR; TCRdb has only the in-frame clones, and not every one. The sample consists of some 240,000 clones, 85% to 90% of them appearing once. Sequences were obtained from peripheral blood. The receptors come from a woman aged 35 to 49 who had recovered from COVID-19.

V usage is TRBV13 and J usage is TRBJ2-7; no clear D. Per germline, CDR1 PRHDT and CDR2 FYEKMQ (reference sequence). The CDR3 has 12 residues. Trimming pared 3 bases from V and 2 bases from J, leaving 5 bases between. The CDR3 spells CASSFSAYEQYF. The CDR3 region has the DNA TGTGCCAGCAGCTTCAGTGCCTACGAGCAGTACTTC.

The chain uses TRBV28 and TRBJ1-5; D is unclear. In germline, CDR1 is MDHEN, CDR2 SYDVKM. This CDR3 has 11 residues. Trimming removed 9 bases at V and 7 bases at J, with 10 bases between. Here the CDR3 reads CASSSRQPQHF. CDR3 coding DNA: TGTGCCAGTTCGTCTAGGCAGCCCCAGCATTTT.

The V call is TRBV6-5, the J call TRBJ1-3; D is undetermined. CDR1 and CDR2 from the germline V gene are MNHEY and SVGAGI. The CDR3 contains 14 residues. The V gene lost 6 bases and the J gene lost 9 bases, with 18 bases spanning the gap. CDR3 protein: CASSLTGWGGTIYF. As DNA, the CDR3 is TGTGCCAGCAGCCTAACGGGTTGGGGAGGCACCATATATTTT.

V and J are TRBV3-1 (or the pseudogene TRBV3-2) and TRBJ1-3, with 9 nucleotides matching TRBD1. Trimming at V came to 1 base and at J to 4 bases, leaving 5 bases not matched to a gene. CDR1 and CDR2 from the germline V gene are LGHDT and YNNKEL (reference sequence). The CDR3 is 16 residues long. CDR3 amino acids: CASSQGGQGPGNTIYF. CDR3 sequence (DNA): TGTGCCAGCAGCCAAGGGGGACAGGGTCCCGGAAACACCATATATTTT.

V gene TRBV7-9 combines with J gene TRBJ2-6; a weak D match, TRBD1 (5 bases). Germline V gene sequence: CDR1 SEHNR, CDR2 FQNEAQ (reference sequence). Trimming pared 4 bases from V and 2 bases from J, leaving 9 bases between. The CDR3 length is 15 residues. For the CDR3, the DNA is TGTGCCAGCAGCTACCAGGGAACTGGGGCCAACGTCCTGACTTTC. This codes for CASSYQGTGANVLTF.

The rearrangement links TRBV6-1 to TRBJ1-6; the D is unclear. The CDR3 covers 14 residues. CDR1 and CDR2 from the germline V gene are MNHNS and SASEGT. Trimming removed 5 bases from V and 7 bases from J, with 12 bases in between. CDR3 DNA: TGTGCCAGCAGTTCCCCACACCAAAATTCACCCCTCCACTTT. Amino acid sequence: CASSSPHQNSPLHF.

The gene calls are TRBV18 and TRBJ2-7; no definite D call. V was cut by 2 bases and J by 5 bases, with 10 bases left in between. The CDR3 runs 13 residues. The germline gives CDR1 KGHSH, CDR2 LQKENI. CDR3 nucleotide sequence: TGTGCCAGCTCACCAAGTCCTAACGACGAGCAGTACGTC. This codes for CASSPSPNDEQYV.

V and J are TRBV7-2 and TRBJ2-1, with 8 bases fitting TRBD1. The J segment lost 6 bases and the V segment lost 1 base, leaving 8 bases of the junction unmatched. Germline CDR1 and CDR2: SGHTA and FQGNSA. The CDR3 is 16 amino acids. In DNA form, the CDR3 reads TGTGCCAGCAGCTTAGTACTTAGGACAGGGACCAATGAGCAGTTCTTC. Amino acid sequence: CASSLVLRTGTNEQFF.

The rearrangement uses TRBV12-3 or TRBV12-4 and TRBJ1-1; tentatively, D is TRBD1 (5 bases). V shed 6 bases and J shed 6 bases, with 14 bases lying between them. The CDR3 runs 13 residues. CDR3 residues: CASRFGTAAEAFF. The CDR3 nucleotides read TGTGCCAGCAGATTCGGGACTGCCGCTGAAGCTTTCTTT.

The genes are TRBV23-1 and TRBJ1-5; 7 bases are a match to TRBD1. TRBV23-1 falls under the ORF class, with uncertain function. Unmatched junction bases numbered 11, after V lost 3 bases and J lost 0 bases. This CDR3 comprises 18 residues. The CDR3 region is CASSHPMTGFYSNQPQHF. The CDR3 nucleotides read TGCGCCAGCAGTCACCCGATGACAGGGTTTTATAGCAATCAGCCCCAGCATTTT.

The V gene is TRBV27, the J gene TRBJ1-5; 8 bases match TRBD1. The CDR3 has 15 amino acids. The ends lost 6 bases at V and 7 bases at J; junction bases unmatched: 11. Germline V lookup: CDR1 MNHEY, CDR2 SMNVEV (reference sequence). CDR3 DNA sequence: TGTGCCAGCAGCCGATCAGGGGGCTTTGGGCAGCCCCAGCATTTT. As protein: CASSRSGGFGQPQHF.

This rearrangement joins TRBV11-2 to TRBJ2-7, with 7 bases lining up with TRBD1. V was clipped by 4 bases and J by 5 bases; unmatched bases: 8. This CDR3 is built from 14 residues. Germline CDR1 reads SGHAT; CDR2 reads FQNNGV. CDR3 nucleotide sequence: TGTGCCAGCAGCTCGGTCCACAGGGGTGACGAGCAGTACTTC. This translates into CASSSVHRGDEQYF.

This clone counts as large. The rearrangement links TRBV28 to TRBJ2-7; D might be TRBD1 (6 bases). This CDR3 comprises 14 residues. V lost 3 bases to trimming and J lost 3 bases, with 12 bases between them. Looked up from germline, CDR1 is MDHEN and CDR2 is SYDVKM. CDR3 in amino acids: CASSLLVRGYEQYF. The CDR3 DNA is TGTGCCAGCAGTTTGCTAGTCAGGGGCTACGAGCAGTACTTC.

The rearrangement links TRBV9 to TRBJ2-2, with D unresolved. The CDR3 loop spans 15 amino acids. Trimming pared 4 bases from V and 5 bases from J, leaving 15 bases between. Germline V gene sequence: CDR1 SGDLS, CDR2 YYNGEE. The CDR3 nucleotides are TGTGCCAGCAGCTTAACGCGAGTGAGGACCGGGGAGCTGTTTTTT. Translated: CASSLTRVRTGELFF.

The chain links TRBV29-1 to TRBJ2-7, with D possibly TRBD1 on 5 matching bases. The CDR3 sequence is 13 residues long. Deletions cut 4 bases from V and 3 bases from J, with 13 bases between. CDR1 and CDR2 (germline): SQVTM, ANQGSEA. The DNA for the CDR3 is TGCAGCGTTGCGGGCAGGGCTCTCTACGAGCAGTACTTC. Amino acid sequence: CSVAGRALYEQYF.

The J gene is TRBJ1-5, the V gene TRBV7-9, with TRBD1 matching 7 bases. Germline trimming cut 3 bases from V and 3 bases from J; bases unmatched to any gene: 2. The CDR3 covers 14 residues. CDR1 is SEHNR, CDR2 FQNEAQ, per germline (reference sequence). The CDR3 bases are TGTGCCAGCAGCTTCGGGACAGACAATCAGCCCCAGCATTTT. Translating gives CASSFGTDNQPQHF.

The chain carries TRBV7-3 and TRBJ2-7, with D perhaps TRBD1 (5 bases). This CDR3 is 14 amino acids long. The V end lost 4 bases, the J end lost 6 bases, and 16 bases lay between the germline ends. Germline V gene data show CDR1 as SGHTA and CDR2 as FQGTGA. CDR3 residues: CASSSRSWGGEQYF. CDR3 DNA sequence: TGTGCCAGCAGCTCAAGGTCATGGGGCGGCGAGCAGTACTTC.

The chain recombines TRBV11-2 with TRBJ2-3, with 12 bases aligning to TRBD2. The CDR3 contains 18 residues. The trim removed 3 bases at V and 4 bases at J, leaving 11 bases unmatched. Germline CDR1 SGHAT, CDR2 FQNNGV. CDR3 sequence reads: CASSFFSTSGSYADTQYF. CDR3 nucleotides: TGTGCCAGCAGCTTTTTTTCGACTAGCGGGAGTTATGCAGATACGCAGTATTTT.

The gene calls are TRBV6-5 and TRBJ2-2, with TRBD1 matching over 7 bases. The CDR3 runs to 13 residues. Germline assignment: CDR1 MNHEY and CDR2 SVGAGI. Trimming at V came to 8 bases and at J to 5 bases, leaving 5 bases not matched to a gene. CDR3 amino acids: CASLTGVTGELFF. CDR3 sequence (DNA): TGTGCCAGCTTAACAGGGGTTACCGGGGAGCTGTTTTTT.

The chain uses TRBV7-9 and TRBJ2-5, with 9 bases fitting TRBD2. Germline V gene sequence: CDR1 SEHNR, CDR2 FQNEAQ (reference sequence). The CDR3 runs to 15 residues. J gave up 2 bases and V 6 bases, and 7 bases lay outside the gene matches. This CDR3 reads CASRNPTSGQETQYF. For the CDR3, the DNA is TGTGCCAGCAGAAACCCGACTAGCGGACAAGAGACCCAGTACTTC.

V usage is TRBV6-2 or TRBV6-3 and J usage is TRBJ2-7, with 11 bases aligning to TRBD2. The CDR3 totals 17 residues. CDR1 is MNHEY, CDR2 SVGEGT, per germline. The J segment lost 7 bases and the V segment lost 0 bases, leaving 11 bases of the junction unmatched. CDR3 loop: CASSYSQLAGGWREQYV. CDR3 coding DNA: TGTGCCAGCAGTTACTCCCAGCTAGCGGGAGGATGGAGAGAGCAGTACGTC.